These T cell receptor beta chains were read from a single sample in a study of CD8+ T cells in alopecia areata. Here immunoSEQ multiplex PCR was the method, and the copy in TCRdb shows in-frame clones only, minus some. The sample lists some 120,000 clones, 50% to 60% seen once, with 3.5% to 5.5% in the top ten. The source material was CD4+ T cells sorted from blood, sampled at week 0. The receptors originated from a human donor with alopecia areata. Each CDR3 is given without its conserved first and last residue. The order of the fields is V gene, J gene, CDR3 protein.

v_call: TRBV6-5; j_call: TRBJ1-2; cdr3_aa: ASSRQGGYT
v_call: TRBV25-1; j_call: TRBJ1-4; cdr3_aa: ASSEKNGGKLF
v_call: TRBV29-1; j_call: TRBJ2-3; cdr3_aa: SVLRQGYREGITDTQY
v_call: TRBV14; j_call: TRBJ2-2; cdr3_aa: ASSNRAPMNTGELF
v_call: TRBV7-2; j_call: TRBJ2-5; cdr3_aa: ASSLDRNRVLGTQY
v_call: TRBV19; j_call: TRBJ2-7; cdr3_aa: ASGGTLYEQY
v_call: TRBV27; j_call: TRBJ1-5; cdr3_aa: ASSFSRGNQPQH
v_call: TRBV10-3; j_call: TRBJ2-3; cdr3_aa: AISEFADTQY
v_call: TRBV19; j_call: TRBJ1-1; cdr3_aa: ASSSPPTGVNTEAF
v_call: TRBV29-1; j_call: TRBJ2-3; cdr3_aa: SVDASGGGDTQY
v_call: TRBV11-1; j_call: TRBJ2-5; cdr3_aa: ASTPERGVQETQY
v_call: TRBV11-1; j_call: TRBJ2-2; cdr3_aa: ASSPGTGRPSNTGELF
v_call: TRBV29-1; j_call: TRBJ2-2; cdr3_aa: SVRRGTNTGELF
v_call: TRBV25-1; j_call: TRBJ2-7; cdr3_aa: ASSEGRGGQSFSYEQY
v_call: TRBV28; j_call: TRBJ2-5; cdr3_aa: ASSSRETQY
v_call: TRBV4-1; j_call: TRBJ2-5; cdr3_aa: ASSQGRLAGAGETQY
v_call: TRBV7-9; j_call: TRBJ2-3; cdr3_aa: ASRATDTQY
v_call: TRBV12-5; j_call: TRBJ1-1; cdr3_aa: ASGSQRTSRTGMNTEAF
v_call: TRBV11-2; j_call: TRBJ2-1; cdr3_aa: ASSSPTGRATYNEQF
v_call: TRBV27; j_call: TRBJ1-4; cdr3_aa: ASSRSTNEKLF
v_call: TRBV10-3; j_call: TRBJ2-3; cdr3_aa: AISGGLAKRISTDTQY